This is a list of T cell receptor beta chains from one sample in a study of shared clonotypes between healthy human individuals. Using immunoSEQ multiplex PCR, the repertoire was profiled, and TCRdb retains in-frame clones only, with some absent. The sample includes around 1.1 million clones, 70% to 80% seen only once; the top ten take about 0.89%. The sample taken for sequencing was memory CD4+ T cells from PBMCs. Receptors were obtained from a man aged 18 to 30 in good health. Some clones in this sample may be carry-over from other donors' samples. Each CDR3 is given with its conserved first and last residue. D genes are given only for firm matches. Expanded clones get a size class; other rows say once, few or many, or leave the size out.

TRBJ2-6	TRBV30	-	-	CAWSPRLGIKGANVLTF	TGTGCCTGGAGCCCTCGCCTCGGGATAAAAGGGGCCAACGTCCTGACTTTC
TRBJ2-2	TRBV11-2	-	-	CASSLVWGVRGNTGELFF	TGTGCCAGCAGCTTAGTTTGGGGAGTCCGAGGGAACACCGGGGAGCTGTTTTTT
TRBJ1-5	TRBV30	once	-	CAWSVRGPQHF	TGTGCCTGGAGTGTACGGGGGCCCCAGCATTTT
TRBJ2-1	TRBV7-2	-	-	CASTAGRRSSYNEQFF	TGTGCCAGCACCGCGGGACGCCGGAGCTCCTACAATGAGCAGTTCTTC
TRBJ2-7	TRBV5-1	-	-	CASSLDPGIVEQYF	TGCGCCAGCAGCTTGGATCCGGGGATAGTGGAGCAGTACTTC
TRBJ1-2	TRBV29-1	-	-	CSVGRAPGYTF	TGCAGCGTTGGCAGGGCGCCTGGCTACACCTTC
TRBJ1-2	TRBV5-1	-	TRBD1	CATMAGPGGEGNGYTF	TGCGCCACCATGGCGGGCCCAGGGGGCGAGGGAAATGGCTACACCTTC
TRBJ2-5	TRBV7-9	-	-	CASSLNTGGETQYF	TGTGCCAGCAGCTTAAACACTGGAGGGGAGACCCAGTACTTC
TRBJ1-2	TRBV4-2	-	TRBD1	CASSQGGQGGIYGYTF	TGTGCCAGCAGCCAGGGTGGACAGGGGGGAATCTATGGCTACACCTTC
TRBJ2-7	TRBV27	many	-	CASSGGRSYEQYF	TGTGCGAGCAGTGGGGGGAGGTCCTACGAGCAGTACTTC
TRBJ2-1	TRBV18	-	-	CASSPAGGRYNEQFF	TGTGCCAGCTCACCAGCAGGAGGGCGCTACAATGAGCAGTTCTTC
TRBJ1-1	TRBV5-1	-	TRBD1	CASRLEPGQWTEAFF	TGCGCCAGCAGACTGGAGCCGGGACAGTGGACTGAAGCTTTCTTT
TRBJ2-2	TRBV11-2	-	-	CASSLVAMRGELFF	TGTGCCAGCAGCTTAGTAGCGATGAGGGGGGAGCTGTTTTTT
TRBJ2-3	TRBV29-1	-	TRBD2	CSVALAGGPDTQYF	TGCAGCGTGGCGCTAGCGGGAGGGCCAGATACGCAGTATTTT
TRBJ2-1	TRBV5-5	-	-	CASSLSEAINNEQFF	TGTGCCAGCAGCTTGTCGGAGGCGATTAATAATGAGCAGTTCTTC
TRBJ1-5	TRBV28	once	-	CASRRPNQPQHF	TGTGCCAGCCGACGCCCCAATCAGCCCCAGCATTTT
TRBJ2-5	TRBV9	-	TRBD2	CASSVDVLASGRGGETQYF	TGTGCCAGCAGCGTAGACGTTTTGGCTAGCGGGAGGGGCGGGGAGACCCAGTACTTC
TRBJ2-3	TRBV27	-	-	CASSFYSGFTDTQYF	TGTGCCAGCAGTTTCTATTCGGGATTCACAGATACGCAGTATTTT
TRBJ2-3	TRBV7-8	-	-	CASSWTQTQYF	TGTGCCAGCAGCTGGACACAAACGCAGTATTTT
TRBJ2-3	TRBV15	-	-	CATSRGGAGRSTDTQYF	TGTGCCACCAGCAGAGGGGGAGCGGGCCGCAGCACAGATACGCAGTATTTT
TRBJ1-1	TRBV19	once	-	CATTGGKGITEAFF	TGTGCCACCACGGGGGGGAAAGGCATCACTGAAGCTTTCTTT
TRBJ1-6	TRBV6-1	-	-	CASSEQSNNSPLHF	TGTGCCAGCAGTGAACAGTCCAATAATTCACCCCTCCACTTT
TRBJ2-5	TRBV6-1	-	-	CASSEGSSGQETQYF	TGTGCCAGCAGTGAAGGAAGTAGCGGCCAAGAGACCCAGTACTTC
TRBJ1-2	TRBV27	many	-	CASSLSRAYGYTF	TGTGCCAGCAGTTTGTCCAGGGCATATGGCTACACCTTC
TRBJ2-5	TRBV2	-	-	CASSVVPRETQYF	TGTGCCAGCAGTGTTGTCCCCCGAGAGACCCAGTACTTC
TRBJ2-2	TRBV6-6	-	-	CASSIQGAGELFF	TGTGCCAGCAGCATACAGGGAGCCGGGGAGCTGTTTTTT
TRBJ2-5	TRBV5-1	-	-	CASSSLVTHYQETQYF	TGCGCCAGCAGCTCTCTGGTTACCCACTACCAAGAGACCCAGTACTTC
TRBJ1-2	TRBV5-6	-	-	CASSLTGLGYTF	TGTGCCAGCAGCTTGACCGGGCTTGGCTACACCTTC
TRBJ2-7	TRBV5-6	-	TRBD1	CASSSRQGARDEQYF	TGTGCCAGCAGCTCACGACAGGGGGCGCGGGACGAGCAGTACTTC
TRBJ1-5	TRBV2	-	TRBD1	CASAQVGQGRQPQHF	TGTGCCAGCGCCCAAGTGGGACAGGGGAGGCAGCCCCAGCATTTT
TRBJ2-3	TRBV23-1	once	-	CASSQAETSLIVTDTQYF	TGCGCCAGCAGTCAAGCGGAGACTTCCTTGATAGTCACAGATACGCAGTATTTT
TRBJ1-4	TRBV12-5	-	-	CASGSWTVILFF	TGTGCTAGTGGTTCTTGGACGGTAATTCTGTTTTTT
TRBJ1-5	TRBV25-1	-	-	CASSGQLSNQPQHF	TGTGCCAGCAGTGGTCAGCTAAGCAATCAGCCCCAGCATTTT
TRBJ1-2	TRBV2	-	-	CASSEGQVYGYTF	TGTGCCAGCAGTGAAGGACAGGTCTATGGCTACACCTTC
TRBJ2-1	TRBV30	-	TRBD2	CAWSRFYMAGGGNEQFF	TGTGCCTGGAGTAGATTTTATATGGCGGGAGGGGGCAATGAGCAGTTCTTC
TRBJ1-1	TRBV18	few	-	CASSPGAGQRTEAFF	TGTGCCAGCTCACCAGGTGCAGGGCAGAGGACTGAAGCTTTCTTT
TRBJ2-7	TRBV29-1	-	TRBD2	CSVRLAEISEQYF	TGCAGCGTCCGACTAGCGGAGATTTCCGAGCAGTACTTC
TRBJ2-3	TRBV5-1	-	-	CASSLALGGASTDTQYF	TGCGCCAGCAGCTTGGCTCTTGGCGGAGCTAGCACAGATACGCAGTATTTT
TRBJ2-7	TRBV28	-	TRBD1	CASSLWGDRDSYEQYF	TGTGCCAGCAGTTTATGGGGGGACAGGGACTCCTACGAGCAGTACTTC
TRBJ1-6	TRBV30	few	-	CAWSSGGSNSPLHF	TGTGCCTGGAGTTCCGGGGGCAGTAATTCACCCCTCCACTTT
TRBJ2-7	TRBV20-1	-	-	CSARWGYEQYF	TGCAGTGCTAGGTGGGGTTACGAGCAGTACTTC
TRBJ1-4	TRBV29-1	many	-	CSVCRGQNEKLFF	TGCAGCGTCTGCCGGGGCCAAAATGAAAAACTGTTTTTT
TRBJ1-4	TRBV4-2	-	-	CASSQDFGLRNEKLFF	TGTGCCAGCAGCCAAGATTTCGGCCTTAGGAATGAAAAACTGTTTTTT
TRBJ2-6	TRBV19	-	TRBD1	CASSLRDSRISGANVLTF	TGTGCCAGTAGTCTACGGGACAGCCGTATCTCTGGGGCCAACGTCCTGACTTTC
TRBJ2-3	TRBV5-4	-	-	CASRVRSSDTQYF	TGTGCCAGCAGGGTGCGGAGTTCAGATACGCAGTATTTT
TRBJ2-7	TRBV10-3	-	TRBD2	CAISDGGSHEQYF	TGTGCCATCAGTGACGGCGGGAGCCACGAGCAGTACTTC
TRBJ1-4	TRBV30	few	-	CAWSAGEKLFF	TGTGCCTGGAGTGCTGGGGAAAAACTGTTTTTT
TRBJ2-4	TRBV21-1	once	-	CASSKALFNIQYF	TGTGCCAGCAGCAAAGCGCTATTTAACATTCAGTACTTC
TRBJ2-3	TRBV23-1	few	-	CASSHQPVDTQYF	TGCGCCAGCAGTCACCAGCCTGTGGATACGCAGTATTTT
TRBJ2-7	TRBV29-1	-	TRBD1	CSGTGGGLEQYF	TGCAGCGGGACAGGGGGAGGGCTCGAGCAGTACTTC
TRBJ1-3	TRBV7-2	-	-	CASSRGTGNTIYF	TGTGCCAGCAGCCGCGGGACTGGAAACACCATATATTTT
TRBJ2-1	TRBV5-1	-	TRBD2	CASSPILAGGPDEQFF	TGCGCCAGCAGCCCGATTCTAGCGGGAGGGCCCGATGAGCAGTTCTTC
TRBJ1-5	TRBV7-6	-	-	CASSLASNSNQPQHF	TGTGCCAGCAGCTTAGCGAGTAATAGCAATCAGCCCCAGCATTTT
TRBJ2-7	TRBV7-9	many	-	CASSFGRAYEQYF	TGTGCCAGCAGCTTCGGCAGGGCCTACGAGCAGTACTTC